These 20 T cell receptor beta chains came from one sample sequenced in a study of CD8+ T cells in alopecia areata. RNA, once extracted, was reverse transcribed into cDNA for use as the sequencing template. The protocol was immunoSEQ multiplex PCR, while the TCRdb copy is restricted to in-frame clones and leaves out a portion. The sample yields approximately 120,000 clones, about 50% seen once. Sequenced: NKG2D-low CD8+ T cells sorted from blood. The receptors were gathered from a human donor with alopecia areata.

The rearrangement uses TRBV4-1 and TRBJ2-7, with TRBD2 as a possible D gene (6 bases). Germline lookup yields CDR1 MGHRA and CDR2 YSYEKL. This CDR3 region has 12 residues. Trimming shortened V by 4 bases and J by 6 bases, and 10 bases separated the two germline ends. The CDR3 spells CASSRGTGEQYF. The CDR3 region has the DNA TGCGCCAGCAGCCGCGGGACCGGCGAGCAGTACTTC.

The CDR3 protein is CASSFRGGQGDGYTF. CDR3 in DNA: TGTGCCAGCAGCTTTCGGGGGGGACAGGGTGATGGCTACACCTTC. The gene calls are TRBV11-2 and TRBJ1-2, with 9 bases that match TRBD1. This CDR3 has 15 residues. Germline loops: CDR1 SGHAT, CDR2 FQNNGV. J lost 6 bases, V lost 3 bases, and 8 bases had no gene match.

This chain uses TRBV27 with TRBJ1-1; no definite D call. The length of the CDR3 is 12 residues. CDR1 and CDR2 from the germline V gene are MNHEY and SMNVEV (reference sequence). Between the trimmed V and J ends, which lost 3 bases and 7 bases, there was a span of 9 bases. CDR3: CASSFEGSEAFF. DNA for the CDR3: TGTGCCAGCAGTTTTGAGGGCAGTGAAGCTTTCTTT.

This clone was detected only a few times. The chain combines TRBV14 with TRBJ2-7, with D possibly being TRBD1 or TRBD2 (6 bases each). Trimming cost V 1 base and J 5 bases, with 9 bases left between them. Germline V CDR1 and CDR2: SGHDN, FVKESK. The CDR3 runs 13 residues. Written as DNA, the CDR3 is TGTGCCAGCAGCCAAGTGGGGGGCGACGAGCAGTACTTC. Amino acid sequence: CASSQVGGDEQYF.

This chain connects TRBV11-2 to TRBJ2-1, with D uncertain. The CDR3 runs to 12 residues. V shed 3 bases and J shed 5 bases, with 5 bases lying between them. Germline V gene data show CDR1 as SGHAT and CDR2 as FQNNGV. CDR3 nucleotide sequence: TGTGCCAGCAGCTTGGGTAACAATGAGCAGTTCTTC. Protein sequence: CASSLGNNEQFF.

The chain couples TRBV4-1 to TRBJ1-5; D not certain. V lost 1 base to trimming and J lost 7 bases, with 8 bases between them. The V gene's germline CDR1 is MGHRA and CDR2 YSYEKL. The CDR3 sequence is 13 residues long. DNA of the CDR3: TGCGCCAGCAGCCAAGGGGTGGGCCAGCCCCAGCATTTT. Protein: CASSQGVGQPQHF.

This CDR3 is CASSGPYTDTQYF. The DNA for the CDR3 is TGTGCCAGCAGCGGGCCTTACACAGATACGCAGTATTTT. This chain joins TRBV11-2 and TRBJ2-3; D is unresolved. The germline CDR1 and CDR2 sequences are SGHAT and FQNNGV. V lost 5 bases and J 2 bases, leaving 8 bases between the germline ends. The CDR3 totals 13 residues.

The chain has TRBV29-1 and TRBJ2-1; TRBD2 matches 14 bases. The CDR3 is made up of 14 amino acids. J lost 5 bases, V lost 6 bases, and 3 bases had no gene match. In germline, CDR1 is SQVTM, CDR2 ANQGSEA. The CDR3 is CSVQGLAGDNEQFF. Written as DNA, the CDR3 is TGCAGCGTGCAGGGACTAGCGGGGGACAATGAGCAGTTCTTC.

J is TRBJ2-1 and V is TRBV4-3; D is perhaps TRBD1 (5 bases). The CDR3 sequence is 14 residues long. V gave up 0 bases and J gave up 6 bases, with 9 bases separating them. Germline V lookup: CDR1 LGHNA, CDR2 YSLEER. CDR3 loop: CASSQDLDINEQFF. As DNA, the CDR3 is TGCGCCAGCAGCCAAGATTTGGACATCAATGAGCAGTTCTTC.

This chain connects TRBV29-1 to TRBJ1-1; possibly TRBD1 for D (5 bases). Germline lookup yields CDR1 SQVTM and CDR2 ANQGSEA. The CDR3 contains 15 residues. The V and J ends lost 0 bases and 4 bases respectively, with 15 bases between them. Written as DNA, the CDR3 is TGCAGCGTTGAAGATCAAGCAGCCGGGGGCACTGAAGCTTTCTTT. Translation gives CSVEDQAAGGTEAFF. The whole variable domain, filled in from reference TRBV29-1 and TRBJ1-1, reads SAVISQKPSRDICQRGTSLTIQCQVDSQVTMMFWYRQQPGQSLTLIATANQGSEATYESGFVIDKFPISRPNLTFSTLTVSNMSPEDSSIYLCSVEDQAAGGTEAFFGQGTRLTVV.

This CDR3 reads CASTQKSGYTQYF. Written as DNA, the CDR3 is TGTGCCAGCACTCAAAAGTCGGGATATACGCAGTATTTT. The V call is TRBV27, the J call TRBJ2-3, with D possibly matching TRBD2 (5 bases). CDR1 is MNHEY, CDR2 SMNVEV, per germline (reference sequence). V dropped 7 bases and J dropped 7 bases, with 15 bases sitting between them. The CDR3 is made up of 13 amino acids.

The chain combines TRBV14 with TRBJ2-3, with TRBD1 identical over 9 bases. Per germline, CDR1 SGHDN and CDR2 FVKESK. Unmatched junction bases numbered 1, after V lost 1 base and J lost 2 bases. The CDR3 totals 15 residues. The CDR3 DNA reads as TGTGCCAGCAGCCAAGGGACAGGGGACACAGATACGCAGTATTTT. Its translation is CASSQGTGDTDTQYF. The full variable domain, in which reference TRBV14 and TRBJ2-3 provide the parts outside the CDR3, is EAGVTQFPSHSVIEKGQTVTLRCDPISGHDNLYWYRRVMGKEIKFLLHFVKESKQDESGMPNNRFLAERTGGTYSTLKVQPAELEDSGVYFCASSQGTGDTDTQYFGPGTRLTVL.

The chain uses TRBV5-6 and TRBJ2-5; D not certain. CDR1 and CDR2 from the germline V gene are SGHDT and YYEEEE. The CDR3 is 11 amino acids. V was clipped by 2 bases and J by 2 bases, with 1 base between them. CDR3 nucleotides: TGTGCCAGCAGCTTACAAGAGACCCAGTACTTC. This codes for CASSLQETQYF.

This clone was observed a handful of times. The chain carries TRBV6-4 and TRBJ2-1; 9 nucleotides match TRBD2. J gave up 4 bases and V 4 bases, and 5 bases lay outside the gene matches. CDR1 and CDR2 (germline): MRHNA, SNTAGT. The CDR3 sequence is 15 residues long. The CDR3 bases are TGTGCCAGCAGTGGGTCTAGCGGGGCGTACAATGAGCAGTTCTTC. Protein: CASSGSSGAYNEQFF.

On this clone itself: Other DNA sequences within the sample encode an identical CDR3. V usage is TRBV6-5 and J usage is TRBJ2-7, with 7 bases matching TRBD1. This CDR3 has 15 residues. The V and J ends lost 0 bases and 3 bases, in that order; junction bases with no gene match: 5. In germline, CDR1 is MNHEY, CDR2 SVGAGI. The CDR3 region is CASSYSGDSSYEQYF. The CDR3 coding sequence is TGTGCCAGCAGTTACTCTGGGGACAGTAGCTACGAGCAGTACTTC.

The CDR3 spells CASSLTSTDTQYF. The CDR3 DNA is TGTGCCAGCAGCTTAACTAGCACAGATACGCAGTATTTT. The rearrangement uses TRBV11-2 and TRBJ2-3, with no clear D. Trimming removed 2 bases from V and 0 bases from J, with 3 bases in between. Germline CDR1 is SGHAT and CDR2 is FQNNGV. The CDR3 loop spans 13 amino acids.

This chain joins TRBV6-4 and TRBJ2-3, with D perhaps TRBD2 (6 bases). The CDR3 has 13 residues. The V end lost 3 bases, the J end lost 6 bases, and 10 bases lay between the germline ends. Germline-derived CDR1 and CDR2 are MRHNA and SNTAGT. As DNA, the CDR3 is TGTGCCAGCAGTGAGGGGGGAGAGGATACGCAGTATTTT. Protein product: CASSEGGEDTQYF.

This clone was seen a handful of times. The chain uses TRBV29-1 and TRBJ2-1, with 8 bases identical to TRBD2. Germline V CDR1 and CDR2: SQVTM, ANQGSEA. The CDR3 consists of 16 residues. The V and J ends lost 7 bases and 0 bases, in that order; junction bases with no gene match: 11. CDR3 sequence reads: CSGTGGASSSYNEQFF. In DNA form, the CDR3 reads TGCAGCGGGACCGGGGGGGCCTCCAGCTCCTACAATGAGCAGTTCTTC.

This clone turned up a few times. This chain links TRBV28 with TRBJ1-1; D unclear. The CDR3 covers 12 residues. From germline, CDR1 is MDHEN and CDR2 SYDVKM. With 5 bases removed from V and 5 bases from J, the gap between germline ends came to 9 bases. Written as DNA, the CDR3 is TGTGCCAGCAGTCCAAGATATACTGAAGCTTTCTTT. This codes for CASSPRYTEAFF.

There are a few counts of this clone. J is TRBJ2-7 and V is TRBV5-1; no reliable D call. Germline V CDR1 and CDR2: SGHRS, YFSETQ. V lost 0 bases to trimming and J lost 6 bases, with 7 bases between them. The CDR3 is made up of 12 amino acids. DNA of the CDR3: TGCGCCAGCAGCTTGGAAATGGGCGAGCAGTACTTC. This encodes CASSLEMGEQYF. The whole variable domain, remainder taken from reference TRBV5-1 and TRBJ2-7, is KAGVTQTPRYLIKTRGQQVTLSCSPISGHRSVSWYQQTPGQGLQFLFEYFSETQRNKGNFPGRFSGRQFSNSRSEMNVSTLELGDSALYLCASSLEMGEQYFGPGTRLTVT.